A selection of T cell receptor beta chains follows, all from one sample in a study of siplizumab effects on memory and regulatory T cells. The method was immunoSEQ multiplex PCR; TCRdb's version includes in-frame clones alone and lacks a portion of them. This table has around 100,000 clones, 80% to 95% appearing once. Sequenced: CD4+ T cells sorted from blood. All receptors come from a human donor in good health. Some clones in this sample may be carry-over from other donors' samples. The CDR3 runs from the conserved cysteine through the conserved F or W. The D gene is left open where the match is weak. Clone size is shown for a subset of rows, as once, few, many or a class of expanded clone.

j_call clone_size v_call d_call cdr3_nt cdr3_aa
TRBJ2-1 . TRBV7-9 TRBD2 TGTGCCAGCAGCCATAGCGGGAGGGATGAGCAGTTCTTC CASSHSGRDEQFF
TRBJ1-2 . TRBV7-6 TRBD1 TGTGCCAGCAGCCTGGGGCAAGGACAGGGGGCATATGGCTACACCTTC CASSLGQGQGAYGYTF
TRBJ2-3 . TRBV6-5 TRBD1 TGTGCCAGCAGTTATGGGCTGACAGGGACCACAGATACGCAGTATTTT CASSYGLTGTTDTQYF
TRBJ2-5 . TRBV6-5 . TGTGCCAGCAGGAGAGGGGGGGGTGAGACCCAGTACTTC CASRRGGGETQYF
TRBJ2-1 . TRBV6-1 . TGTGCCAGCATCAGAAGATCCCTAAACAATGAGCAGTTCTTC CASIRRSLNNEQFF
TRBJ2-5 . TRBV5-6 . TGTGCCAGCAGCTCCTCTCCTAGCGAAGAGACCCAGTACTTC CASSSSPSEETQYF
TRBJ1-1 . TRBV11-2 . TGTGCCAGCAGCCCTGGGATGAGCACTGAAGCTTTCTTT CASSPGMSTEAFF
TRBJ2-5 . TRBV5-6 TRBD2 TGTGCCAGCAGCTCAGTAGCGGGAGTTAAGGAGACCCAGTACTTC CASSSVAGVKETQYF
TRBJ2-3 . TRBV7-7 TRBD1 TGTGCTAGCAGCCCGCGGACAGGGGTATCCGATACGCAGTATTTT CASSPRTGVSDTQYF
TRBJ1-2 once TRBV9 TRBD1 TGTGCCAGCAGCGCAGGACAGGGGGACTATGGCTACACCTTC CASSAGQGDYGYTF
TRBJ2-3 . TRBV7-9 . TGTGCCAGCAGCTTAGTGGTTGCAGATACGCAGTATTTT CASSLVVADTQYF
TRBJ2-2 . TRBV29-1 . TGCAGCGTTCGAAGGTACACCGGGGAGCTGTTTTTT CSVRRYTGELFF
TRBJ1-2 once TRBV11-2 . TGTGCCAGCAGCCCGCCGACGGGAAATTCTAACTATGGCTACACCTTC CASSPPTGNSNYGYTF
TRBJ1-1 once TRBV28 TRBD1 TGTGCCAGCATCGCTCAACCAGGGGGCGGGGGGACTGAAGCTTTCTTT CASIAQPGGGGTEAFF
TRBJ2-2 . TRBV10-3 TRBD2 TGTGCCATCAGTGGCGGGGACTACCTCACCGGGGAGCTGTTTTTT CAISGGDYLTGELFF
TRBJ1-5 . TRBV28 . TGTGCCAGCAGTTTTCATTCGAGCAATCAGCCCCAGCATTTT CASSFHSSNQPQHF
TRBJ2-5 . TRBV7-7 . TGTGCTAGCAGCTTAGGTGGGGTAGAGACCCAGTACTTC CASSLGGVETQYF
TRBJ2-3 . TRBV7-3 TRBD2 TGTGCCAGCAGCCCCACCCGGACTAGCGGGGCAGATACGCAGTATTTT CASSPTRTSGADTQYF
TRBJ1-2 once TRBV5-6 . TGTGCCAGCACGGGACTGAGAAACTATGGCTACACCTTC CASTGLRNYGYTF
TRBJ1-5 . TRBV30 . TGTGCCTGGAGTGTCCTAGGACGGAATCAGCCCCAGCATTTT CAWSVLGRNQPQHF
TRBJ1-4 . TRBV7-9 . TGTGCCAGCAGAGGGGCCACAGGAGTTGGAAAACTGTTTTTT CASRGATGVGKLFF
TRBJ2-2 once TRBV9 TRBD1 TGTGCCAGCAGCGTAGTGACAGGGGGCAACACCGGGGAGCTGTTTTTT CASSVVTGGNTGELFF
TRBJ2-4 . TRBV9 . TGTGCCAGCAGCGTAGGGAGATTCCAAAACATTCAGTACTTC CASSVGRFQNIQYF
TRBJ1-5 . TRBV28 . TGTGCCAGCAGGGGGGGCCTAAAAGATCAGCCCCAGCATTTT CASRGGLKDQPQHF
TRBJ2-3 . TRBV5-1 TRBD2 TGCGCCAGCAGCAATAGCATGGCGGGAGGGCCAACAGATACGCAGTATTTT CASSNSMAGGPTDTQYF
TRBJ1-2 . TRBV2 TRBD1 TGTGCCAGCAGGCAGGGGGACGGCTACACCTTC CASRQGDGYTF
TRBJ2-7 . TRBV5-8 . TGTGCCAGCAGCTTGCACAGACCCCTCTCCTACGAGCAGTACTTC CASSLHRPLSYEQYF
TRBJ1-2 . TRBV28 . TGTGCCAGCAGCCAGGGGCGATCTTATGGCTACACCTTC CASSQGRSYGYTF
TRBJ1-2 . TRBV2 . TGTGCCAGCAGTTCCAGACAGCCTTGGGGTGGCTACACCTTC CASSSRQPWGGYTF
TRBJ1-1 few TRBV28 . TGTGCCAGCATTCAGATCTTGAACACTGAAGCTTTCTTT CASIQILNTEAFF
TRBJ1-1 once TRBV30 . TGTGCCTGGAGTGACTTGAACACTGAAGCTTTCTTT CAWSDLNTEAFF
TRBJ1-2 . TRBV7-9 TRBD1 TGTGCCAGCAGCTACGGACAGGACTATGGCTACACCTTC CASSYGQDYGYTF
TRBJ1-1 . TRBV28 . TGTGCCAGCGCGGGACAACTACGAGCTTTCTTT CASAGQLRAFF
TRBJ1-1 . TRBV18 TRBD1 TGTGCCAGCTCACGAGAAACAGGGGGAAACACTGAAGCTTTCTTT CASSRETGGNTEAFF
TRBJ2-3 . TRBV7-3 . TGTGCCAGCAGCTTAACCCGGGGCGGCACAGATACGCAGTATTTT CASSLTRGGTDTQYF
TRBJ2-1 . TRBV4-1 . TGCGCCAGCAGCCAAGGTCCAGGAGGAACCTACAATGAGCAGTTCTTC CASSQGPGGTYNEQFF
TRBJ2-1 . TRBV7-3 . TGTGCCAGCAGCTTTCGCGAGAATGAGCAGTTCTTC CASSFRENEQFF
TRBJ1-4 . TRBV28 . TGTGCCAGCCACGGGGCTGCAACTAATGAAAAACTGTTTTTT CASHGAATNEKLFF
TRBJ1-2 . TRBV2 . TGTGCCAGCAGTGAAGGACAATTTAACTATGGCTACACCTTC CASSEGQFNYGYTF
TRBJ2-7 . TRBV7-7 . TGTGCTAGCAGCTTAGGCTCAAACTACGAGCAGTACTTC CASSLGSNYEQYF
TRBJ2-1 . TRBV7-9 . TGTGCCAGCAGCTTAGCCTTTCAAAACACACTACAGTTCTTC CASSLAFQNTLQFF
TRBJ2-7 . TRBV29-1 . TGCAGCGCCAGCGGGACTCCTAAGGGGGACGAGCAGTACTTC CSASGTPKGDEQYF
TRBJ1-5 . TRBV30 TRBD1 TGTGCCTGGAGCCCCGGGACAGTCAATCAGCCCCAGCATTTT CAWSPGTVNQPQHF
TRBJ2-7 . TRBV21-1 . TGTGCCAGCAGCAAAGTTGTTCCGACTAGCGGGAGGGCCGAAACCTACGAGCAGTACTTC CASSKVVPTSGRAETYEQYF
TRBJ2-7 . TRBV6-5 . TGTGCCAGCAGTTACTCGTGGCAGCCCGAGCAGTACTTC CASSYSWQPEQYF
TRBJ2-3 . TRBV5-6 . TGTGCCAGCAGCTTGATTACCTCGGATACGCAGTATTTT CASSLITSDTQYF
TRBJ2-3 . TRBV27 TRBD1 TGTGCCAGCAGAACCCAGGGACAGGGGGCTCCCACAGATACGCAGTATTTT CASRTQGQGAPTDTQYF
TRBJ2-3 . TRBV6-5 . TGTGCCAGCAGCGGTACGGGTACTAGCACAGATACGCAGTATTTT CASSGTGTSTDTQYF
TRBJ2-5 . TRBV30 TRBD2 TGTGCCTGGAGTTTAGCGGGAGTAGAGACCCAGTACTTC CAWSLAGVETQYF
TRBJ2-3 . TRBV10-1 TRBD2 TGCGCCAGCAGTGACGGAACTAGCGGGAGGACAGATACGCAGTATTTT CASSDGTSGRTDTQYF
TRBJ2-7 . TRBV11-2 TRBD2 TGTGCCAGCAGCCCGGACGGGGCGGGAGTCTACGAGCAGTACTTC CASSPDGAGVYEQYF
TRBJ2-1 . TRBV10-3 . TGTGCCATCAGTGGCGCAGGGGAGAATGAGCAGTTCTTC CAISGAGENEQFF
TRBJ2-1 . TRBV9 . TGTGCCAGCAGCGTAGAATCCTTATTCAATGAGCAGTTCTTC CASSVESLFNEQFF
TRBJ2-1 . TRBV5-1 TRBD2 TGCGCCAGCAGCTGGACTAGCGGGAGTATCTCCTACAATGAGCAGTTCTTC CASSWTSGSISYNEQFF
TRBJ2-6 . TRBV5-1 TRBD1 TGCGCCACCTCGACAGGGAACTCTGGGGCCAACGTCCTGACTTTC CATSTGNSGANVLTF
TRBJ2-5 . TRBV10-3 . TGTGCCATCAGTGAGTCGAACCGGGGTAGAGAGACCCAGTACTTC CAISESNRGRETQYF
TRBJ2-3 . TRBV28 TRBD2 TGTGCCAGCAGTTCCCAAGCGGGAGTTAGCACAGATACGCAGTATTTT CASSSQAGVSTDTQYF
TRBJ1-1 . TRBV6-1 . TGTGCCAGCAGAAGTGGAGCGAACACTGAAGCTTTCTTT CASRSGANTEAFF
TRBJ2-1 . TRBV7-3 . TGTGCCAGCAGCGTAACGGGCGGATTGCAGTTCTTC CASSVTGGLQFF